These T cell receptor beta chains were read from a single sample in a study of T cells in narcolepsy. Sequencing used immunoSEQ multiplex PCR; TCRdb keeps in-frame clones, though not all of them. This table holds around 28,000 clones, more than 70% found once. The sequenced sample was CD45RA- memory CD4+ T cells from PBMCs. Receptor source: a human donor with narcolepsy. CDR3s include the opening cysteine and the closing phenylalanine or tryptophan. The order of the fields is D gene, V gene, J gene, clone size, CDR3 protein, CDR3 DNA. The D gene is left open where the match is weak. Size tells how often a clone was seen (once, few, many) or the class of an expanded clone, and some rows leave it out.

D gene: -
V gene: TRBV19
J gene: TRBJ2-7
clone size: -
CDR3 protein: CASSISGLPYEQYF
CDR3 DNA: TGTGCCAGTAGTATCTCAGGACTACCCTACGAGCAGTACTTC

D gene: -
V gene: TRBV7-2
J gene: TRBJ2-1
clone size: -
CDR3 protein: CASRLLDNEQFF
CDR3 DNA: TGTGCCAGCAGACTACTAGACAATGAGCAGTTCTTC

D gene: TRBD1
V gene: TRBV18
J gene: TRBJ1-2
clone size: -
CDR3 protein: CASSYGDRGSYGYTF
CDR3 DNA: TGTGCCAGCTCCTACGGGGACAGGGGGAGCTATGGCTACACCTTC

D gene: -
V gene: TRBV5-1
J gene: TRBJ1-5
clone size: -
CDR3 protein: CASSVQGSGQPQHF
CDR3 DNA: TGCGCCAGCTCCGTGCAGGGGTCGGGTCAGCCCCAGCATTTT

D gene: TRBD1
V gene: TRBV27
J gene: TRBJ2-2
clone size: -
CDR3 protein: CASRSGQAAGELFF
CDR3 DNA: TGTGCCAGCAGGTCGGGACAGGCCGCCGGGGAGCTGTTTTTT

D gene: -
V gene: TRBV4-2
J gene: TRBJ2-5
clone size: -
CDR3 protein: CASSQEGRETQYF
CDR3 DNA: TGTGCCAGCAGCCAAGAAGGAAGAGAGACCCAGTACTTC

D gene: TRBD1
V gene: TRBV6-6
J gene: TRBJ1-1
clone size: -
CDR3 protein: CASSSTGDMAFF
CDR3 DNA: TGTGCCAGCAGCTCAACAGGGGATATGGCTTTCTTT

D gene: -
V gene: TRBV28
J gene: TRBJ1-2
clone size: -
CDR3 protein: CASSLSLPPYGYTF
CDR3 DNA: TGTGCCAGCAGTCTAAGCCTCCCCCCCTATGGCTACACCTTC

D gene: TRBD2
V gene: TRBV5-4
J gene: TRBJ2-7
clone size: once
CDR3 protein: CASSSRGGVAYEQYF
CDR3 DNA: TGTGCCAGCAGCTCGCGGGGAGGGGTTGCCTACGAGCAGTACTTC

D gene: -
V gene: TRBV12-5
J gene: TRBJ1-1
clone size: -
CDR3 protein: CASGLVLLGGTEAFF
CDR3 DNA: TGTGCTAGTGGTTTGGTATTGTTGGGGGGCACTGAAGCTTTCTTT

D gene: TRBD1
V gene: TRBV7-9
J gene: TRBJ2-6
clone size: -
CDR3 protein: CASSQPTGGVSGANVLTF
CDR3 DNA: TGTGCCAGCAGCCAACCAACAGGGGGCGTTTCAGGGGCCAACGTCCTGACTTTC

D gene: -
V gene: TRBV27
J gene: TRBJ2-3
clone size: -
CDR3 protein: CASSLPRGNTQYF
CDR3 DNA: TGTGCCAGCAGTTTACCCCGAGGAAATACGCAGTATTTT

D gene: TRBD1
V gene: TRBV4-1
J gene: TRBJ1-6
clone size: few
CDR3 protein: CASSHPDRGQGSPLHF
CDR3 DNA: TGCGCCAGCAGCCACCCCGACAGGGGCCAGGGTTCACCCCTCCACTTT

D gene: -
V gene: TRBV7-8
J gene: TRBJ2-3
clone size: -
CDR3 protein: CASSPVGLRFADTQYF
CDR3 DNA: TGTGCCAGCAGCCCAGTGGGCCTTAGGTTTGCAGATACGCAGTATTTT

D gene: -
V gene: TRBV10-3
J gene: TRBJ1-5
clone size: -
CDR3 protein: CAISDGDQPQHF
CDR3 DNA: TGTGCCATCAGTGATGGGGACCAGCCCCAGCATTTT

D gene: -
V gene: TRBV5-8
J gene: TRBJ2-7
clone size: -
CDR3 protein: CASSLSSRGFSYEQYF
CDR3 DNA: TGTGCCAGCAGCTTGTCGAGTCGGGGCTTCTCCTACGAGCAGTACTTC

D gene: -
V gene: TRBV6-1
J gene: TRBJ1-2
clone size: -
CDR3 protein: CASRDSLYGYTF
CDR3 DNA: TGTGCCAGCAGGGACAGTTTATATGGCTACACCTTC

D gene: TRBD2
V gene: TRBV7-8
J gene: TRBJ2-7
clone size: -
CDR3 protein: CASSPVAGGEYEQYF
CDR3 DNA: TGTGCCAGCAGCCCCGTAGCGGGAGGGGAGTACGAGCAGTACTTC

D gene: -
V gene: TRBV7-9
J gene: TRBJ2-3
clone size: -
CDR3 protein: CAGAGATDTQYF
CDR3 DNA: TGTGCCGGGGCAGGGGCAACAGATACGCAGTATTTT

D gene: -
V gene: TRBV25-1
J gene: TRBJ1-3
clone size: -
CDR3 protein: CASSAYLAESSGNTIYF
CDR3 DNA: TGTGCCAGCAGTGCATATTTGGCAGAGAGCTCTGGAAACACCATATATTTT

D gene: -
V gene: TRBV14
J gene: TRBJ2-4
clone size: -
CDR3 protein: CASSQGNRVTNIQYF
CDR3 DNA: TGTGCCAGCAGCCAAGGAAACAGGGTCACAAACATTCAGTACTTC

D gene: -
V gene: TRBV15
J gene: TRBJ2-5
clone size: -
CDR3 protein: CATSRDQFVGRETQYF
CDR3 DNA: TGTGCCACCAGCAGAGATCAGTTCGTGGGAAGGGAGACCCAGTACTTC

D gene: -
V gene: TRBV5-8
J gene: TRBJ2-5
clone size: -
CDR3 protein: CASTRVDTQYF
CDR3 DNA: TGTGCCAGCACCAGGGTGGACACCCAGTACTTC

D gene: TRBD1
V gene: TRBV2
J gene: TRBJ1-6
clone size: few
CDR3 protein: CASSEVDRGNSPLHF
CDR3 DNA: TGTGCCAGCAGTGAAGTGGACAGGGGTAATTCACCCCTCCACTTT

D gene: -
V gene: TRBV9
J gene: TRBJ2-2
clone size: -
CDR3 protein: CASSFGTGELFF
CDR3 DNA: TGTGCCAGCAGTTTCGGCACCGGGGAGCTGTTTTTT

D gene: -
V gene: TRBV7-9
J gene: TRBJ1-4
clone size: once
CDR3 protein: CASSLGWEKLFF
CDR3 DNA: TGTGCCAGCAGCTTAGGCTGGGAAAAACTGTTTTTT

D gene: -
V gene: TRBV6-1
J gene: TRBJ2-7
clone size: -
CDR3 protein: CASSALRDEQYF
CDR3 DNA: TGTGCCAGCAGTGCGTTGAGGGACGAGCAGTACTTC

D gene: -
V gene: TRBV5-1
J gene: TRBJ2-3
clone size: -
CDR3 protein: CASSGPTADTQYF
CDR3 DNA: TGCGCCAGCAGCGGCCCGACAGCAGATACGCAGTATTTT

D gene: -
V gene: TRBV15
J gene: TRBJ1-1
clone size: once
CDR3 protein: CATSSGPRVNTEAFF
CDR3 DNA: TGTGCCACCAGCAGTGGACCTCGGGTGAACACTGAAGCTTTCTTT

D gene: -
V gene: TRBV30
J gene: TRBJ2-3
clone size: -
CDR3 protein: CALWRRDTDTQYF
CDR3 DNA: TGTGCCCTTTGGCGGAGGGACACAGATACGCAGTATTTT

D gene: -
V gene: TRBV15
J gene: TRBJ2-5
clone size: -
CDR3 protein: CATSREMDSHGTQYF
CDR3 DNA: TGTGCCACCAGCAGAGAGATGGACAGTCATGGAACCCAGTACTTC

D gene: -
V gene: TRBV6-1
J gene: TRBJ2-7
clone size: -
CDR3 protein: CASRLTQGSYEQYF
CDR3 DNA: TGTGCCAGCAGATTGACACAAGGCTCCTACGAGCAGTACTTC

D gene: -
V gene: TRBV28
J gene: TRBJ1-6
clone size: once
CDR3 protein: CASTWTASSYNSPLHF
CDR3 DNA: TGTGCCAGCACTTGGACAGCAAGCTCCTATAATTCACCCCTCCACTTT

D gene: -
V gene: TRBV5-1
J gene: TRBJ2-5
clone size: -
CDR3 protein: CASSAQQETQYF
CDR3 DNA: TGTGCCAGCAGCGCGCAACAAGAGACCCAGTACTTC

D gene: TRBD1
V gene: TRBV9
J gene: TRBJ1-6
clone size: -
CDR3 protein: CASSVGGPGQGRNSPLHF
CDR3 DNA: TGTGCCAGCAGCGTAGGAGGTCCTGGACAGGGTAGGAATTCACCCCTCCACTTT

D gene: -
V gene: TRBV21-1
J gene: TRBJ1-1
clone size: -
CDR3 protein: CASSKSENTEAFF
CDR3 DNA: TGTGCCAGCAGCAAAAGTGAGAACACTGAAGCTTTCTTT

D gene: -
V gene: TRBV5-4
J gene: TRBJ1-1
clone size: -
CDR3 protein: CASSLLRRSRENTEAFF
CDR3 DNA: TGTGCCAGCAGCTTGCTACGGCGGTCTCGTGAGAACACTGAAGCTTTCTTT

D gene: TRBD2
V gene: TRBV2
J gene: TRBJ2-7
clone size: -
CDR3 protein: CASTNRRASGGPYF
CDR3 DNA: TGTGCCAGCACAAACCGGCGGGCTAGCGGGGGCCCTTACTTC

D gene: -
V gene: TRBV19
J gene: TRBJ1-4
clone size: -
CDR3 protein: CASSMGGAMNEKLFF
CDR3 DNA: TGTGCCAGTAGTATGGGGGGGGCCATGAACGAAAAACTGTTTTTT

D gene: TRBD2
V gene: TRBV5-4
J gene: TRBJ2-1
clone size: few
CDR3 protein: CASSLVPAGVNEQFF
CDR3 DNA: TGTGCCAGCAGCTTGGTCCCAGCGGGAGTGAATGAGCAGTTCTTC

D gene: -
V gene: TRBV5-1
J gene: TRBJ1-2
clone size: -
CDR3 protein: CASSSDGGYGYTF
CDR3 DNA: TGCGCCAGCAGCTCTGACGGGGGCTATGGCTACACCTTC

D gene: -
V gene: TRBV5-1
J gene: TRBJ1-2
clone size: few
CDR3 protein: CASSLELGARGYTF
CDR3 DNA: TGCGCCAGCAGCTTGGAGTTGGGGGCGCGGGGCTACACCTTC

D gene: TRBD1
V gene: TRBV5-1
J gene: TRBJ1-3
clone size: -
CDR3 protein: CASSIATGVAGNTIYF
CDR3 DNA: TGCGCCAGCAGCATCGCCACAGGGGTTGCTGGAAACACCATATATTTT

D gene: TRBD1
V gene: TRBV28
J gene: TRBJ1-1
clone size: -
CDR3 protein: CAHRGAYTEAFF
CDR3 DNA: TGTGCCCACAGGGGAGCGTACACTGAAGCTTTCTTT

D gene: -
V gene: TRBV27
J gene: TRBJ2-1
clone size: -
CDR3 protein: CASSAPGGAGNEQFF
CDR3 DNA: TGTGCCAGCAGTGCGCCGGGCGGGGCGGGGAATGAGCAGTTCTTC

D gene: -
V gene: TRBV11-2
J gene: TRBJ1-1
clone size: -
CDR3 protein: CASSRQNTEAFF
CDR3 DNA: TGTGCCAGCAGCCGCCAGAACACTGAAGCTTTCTTT

D gene: -
V gene: TRBV18
J gene: TRBJ1-4
clone size: -
CDR3 protein: CASSRTVNEKLFF
CDR3 DNA: TGTGCCAGCTCGCGAACGGTCAATGAAAAACTGTTTTTT

D gene: -
V gene: TRBV5-8
J gene: TRBJ2-6
clone size: once
CDR3 protein: CASSGRGVSGANVLTF
CDR3 DNA: TGTGCCAGCAGCGGCAGGGGGGTCTCGGGGGCCAACGTCCTGACTTTC

D gene: TRBD2
V gene: TRBV9
J gene: TRBJ2-3
clone size: -
CDR3 protein: CASSVDKDGGGPGSSTDTQYF
CDR3 DNA: TGTGCCAGCAGCGTAGACAAGGACGGGGGGGGCCCTGGGTCTAGCACAGATACGCAGTATTTT